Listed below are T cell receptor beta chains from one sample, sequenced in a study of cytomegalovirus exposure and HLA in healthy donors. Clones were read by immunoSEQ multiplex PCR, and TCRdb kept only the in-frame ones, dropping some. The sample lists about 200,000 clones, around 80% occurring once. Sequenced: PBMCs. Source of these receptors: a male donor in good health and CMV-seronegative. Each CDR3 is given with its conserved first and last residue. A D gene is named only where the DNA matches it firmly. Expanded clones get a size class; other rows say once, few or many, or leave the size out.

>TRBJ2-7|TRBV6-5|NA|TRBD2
CASRTAAGGYEQYF
TGTGCCAGCAGAACTGCCGCGGGAGGCTACGAGCAGTACTTC
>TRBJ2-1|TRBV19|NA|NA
CASSIEASHEQFF
TGTGCCAGTAGTATTGAGGCTAGCCATGAGCAGTTCTTC
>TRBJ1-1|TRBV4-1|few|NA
CASSLLDTYTEAFF
TGCGCCAGCAGCCTTCTGGACACCTACACTGAAGCTTTCTTT
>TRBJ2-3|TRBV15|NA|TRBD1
CATSRLTGGGGTDTQYF
TGTGCCACCAGCAGGCTTACAGGGGGCGGCGGCACAGATACGCAGTATTTT
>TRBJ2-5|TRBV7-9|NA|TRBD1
CASSTRTGGETQYF
TGTGCCAGCAGCACCCGGACAGGGGGAGAGACCCAGTACTTC
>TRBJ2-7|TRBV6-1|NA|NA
CASSEAGTYEQYF
TGTGCCAGCAGTGAAGCGGGGACTTACGAGCAGTACTTC
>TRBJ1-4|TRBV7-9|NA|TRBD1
CASSRPGQGLEKLFF
TGTGCCAGCAGCCGACCGGGACAGGGACTCGAAAAACTGTTTTTT
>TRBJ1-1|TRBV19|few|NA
CASSIRGATEAFF
TGTGCCAGTAGTATCCGGGGGGCCACTGAAGCTTTCTTT
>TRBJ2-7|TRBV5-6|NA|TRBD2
CASSWGGAVGGFREQYF
TGTGCCAGCAGCTGGGGGGGAGCGGTGGGAGGGTTTCGCGAGCAGTACTTC
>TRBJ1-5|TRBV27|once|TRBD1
CASGTLTGTGLNQPQHF
TGTGCCAGCGGAACTCTAACCGGGACAGGACTCAATCAGCCCCAGCATTTT
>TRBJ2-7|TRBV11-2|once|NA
CASSLSPSYEQYF
TGTGCCAGCAGCTTAAGCCCTTCCTACGAGCAGTACTTC
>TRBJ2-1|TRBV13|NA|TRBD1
CASSLGDRAANEQFF
TGTGCCAGCAGCTTAGGGGACAGGGCTGCAAATGAGCAGTTCTTC
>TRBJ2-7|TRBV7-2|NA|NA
CASSLGVAYEQYF
TGTGCCAGCAGCTTAGGAGTAGCCTACGAGCAGTACTTC
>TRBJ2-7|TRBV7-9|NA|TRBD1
CSSSLDRVAGDEQYF
TGTTCCAGCAGCTTAGACAGGGTGGCGGGTGACGAGCAGTACTTC
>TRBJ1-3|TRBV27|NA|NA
CASSELNENTIYF
TGTGCCAGCAGCGAACTGAATGAAAACACCATATATTTT
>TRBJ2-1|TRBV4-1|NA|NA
CASSQHGRQQVYSEQFF
TGCGCCAGCAGCCAGCATGGAAGGCAGCAGGTATACAGTGAGCAGTTCTTC
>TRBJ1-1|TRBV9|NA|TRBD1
CASSPRTGLNTEAFF
TGTGCCAGCAGCCCCCGGACAGGGCTGAACACTGAAGCTTTCTTT